This T cell receptor beta chain was profiled in a study of long-term antiretroviral therapy in people with HIV. Runs used v3.0 of the immunoSEQ assay and were done at survey level. Each sample had sequencing targeting roughly 40,000-50,000 T-cell genomes. Profiled with immunoSEQ multiplex PCR; TCRdb holds only in-frame clones, not every one. The table lists under 45,000 clones, about four fifths of them singletons. Every one of the donors gave at least one pre-ART PBMC sample and at least two post-ART PBMC samples. Germline values: CDR1 MNHNY, CDR2 SVGAGI (reference sequence). CDR3 size: 14 residues. The ends were cut back, 8 bases at V and 3 bases at J, with 13 bases in the middle. A remark on this clone: Its specificity is unknown.

Study results and limitations: Post-ART samples showed increased diversity that remained below transplant donor control levels. Dominant in the repertoire at all time points were clones expanded before ART.

This chain uses TRBV6-6 with TRBJ2-2; D tentatively fits TRBD1 or TRBD2 (6 bases each). Sample: unsorted PBMCs, taken 1 year after starting antiretroviral therapy. This clonotype was sampled from a man younger than 35 with HIV. This chain's CDR3 is CASSRGVDTGELFF. The CDR3 DNA reads TGTGCCAGCTCTAGGGGGGTGGACACCGGGGAGCTGTTTTTT.